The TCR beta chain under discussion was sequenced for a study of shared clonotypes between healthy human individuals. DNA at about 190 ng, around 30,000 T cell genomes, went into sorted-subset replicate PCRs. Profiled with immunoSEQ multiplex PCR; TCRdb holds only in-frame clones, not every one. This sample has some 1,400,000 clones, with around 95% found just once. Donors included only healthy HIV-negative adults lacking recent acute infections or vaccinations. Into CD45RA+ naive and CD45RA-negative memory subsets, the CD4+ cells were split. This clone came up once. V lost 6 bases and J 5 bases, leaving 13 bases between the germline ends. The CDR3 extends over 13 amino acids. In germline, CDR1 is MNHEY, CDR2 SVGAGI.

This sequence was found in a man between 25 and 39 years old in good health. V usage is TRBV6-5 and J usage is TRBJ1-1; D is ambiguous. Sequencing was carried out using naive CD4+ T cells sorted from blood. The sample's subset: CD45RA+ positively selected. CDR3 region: CASSLQEPTEAFF. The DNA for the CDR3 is TGTGCCAGCAGCCTCCAGGAACCGACTGAAGCTTTCTTT.